The next 8 T cell receptor beta chains were all read from a single sample in a study of cytomegalovirus exposure and HLA in healthy donors. Researchers ran the PCR with 60 Vbeta and 13 Jbeta primers. The assay was immunoSEQ multiplex PCR, and TCRdb's table has in-frame clones only and misses some. In the table there are 250,000 or so clones, roughly 91% of which are singletons. The specimen was PBMCs. These receptors originate from a girl aged 2 to 9 in good health and CMV-seronegative.

The gene calls are TRBV5-1 and TRBJ2-7; D may be TRBD2 (5 bases). The ends were cut back, 4 bases at V and 3 bases at J, with 14 bases in the middle. CDR1 is SGHRS, CDR2 YFSETQ, per germline. This CDR3 is built from 14 residues. The CDR3 DNA is TGCGCCAGCAGCCAGGCGGGTAGTAACTACGAGCAGTACTTC. Its translation is CASSQAGSNYEQYF.

The sample holds one count of this clone. The V call is TRBV2, the J call TRBJ1-5; 7 bases are a match to TRBD1. The V and J ends lost 6 bases and 3 bases, in that order; junction bases with no gene match: 11. The germline CDR1 and CDR2 sequences are SNHLY and FYNNEI. CDR3 size: 16 residues. DNA for the CDR3: TGTGCCAGCAGCGTCCGGGACAGAAATTCCAATCAGCCCCAGCATTTT. It encodes CASSVRDRNSNQPQHF.

The rearrangement links TRBV30 to TRBJ2-2; 12 bases line up with TRBD2. V was clipped by 4 bases and J by 0 bases; unmatched bases: 6. The CDR3 contains 17 residues. Per germline, CDR1 GTSNPN and CDR2 SVGIG (reference sequence). The CDR3 region has the DNA TGTGCCTGGAACGGGCTAGCGGGGGGGACGAACACCGGGGAGCTGTTTTTT. This translates into CAWNGLAGGTNTGELFF.

This sequence joins TRBV4-2 and TRBJ2-2; 9 bases are a match to TRBD2. V dropped 0 bases and J dropped 6; count of bases not matched to a gene: 5. The germline CDR1 and CDR2 sequences are LGHNA and YNFKEQ. This CDR3 region has 16 residues. The CDR3 is CASSQELREGAGELFF. The CDR3 region has the DNA TGTGCCAGCAGCCAAGAATTGCGGGAGGGTGCCGGGGAGCTGTTTTTT.

The rearrangement uses TRBV15 and TRBJ1-3; a possible D gene is TRBD1 (5 bases). This CDR3 spans 15 amino acids. The germline V gene has CDR1 LNHNV and CDR2 YYDKDF (reference sequence). The germline V and J ends were trimmed by 3 bases and 0 bases, with 9 bases remaining between them. Here the CDR3 DNA reads TGTGCCACCAGCAGCATGACAGACTCTGGAAACACCATATATTTT. Encoded protein: CATSSMTDSGNTIYF.

The chain has TRBV9 and TRBJ2-1; TRBD2 matches at 9 bases. CDR1 is SGDLS, CDR2 YYNGEE, per germline. V shed 0 bases, J shed 3 bases, and the junction held 7 bases outside the gene matches. The CDR3 extends over 17 amino acids. The CDR3 region is CASSVGSGGGHYNEQFF. Written as DNA, the CDR3 is TGTGCCAGCAGCGTAGGTAGCGGGGGAGGACACTACAATGAGCAGTTCTTC.

The V gene is TRBV9, the J gene TRBJ1-2; D may be TRBD1 (6 bases). Germline V gene data show CDR1 as SGDLS and CDR2 as YYNGEE. Trimming left V 0 bases short and J 2 bases short, with 8 bases between. The CDR3 has 14 amino acids. For the CDR3, the DNA is TGTGCCAGCAGCGTAGAAGGACAGAACTATGGCTACACCTTC. This codes for CASSVEGQNYGYTF.

This clone was seen only once. The genes are TRBV4-1 and TRBJ2-1, with TRBD2 matching 8 bases. CDR3 length equals 15 residues. Trimming took 4 bases from V and 7 from J; bases not matched to a gene: 9. Germline values: CDR1 MGHRA, CDR2 YSYEKL. The DNA for the CDR3 is TGCGCCAGCAGCCCACTAGGACTAGCTGGGAATGAGCAGTTCTTC. It codes for CASSPLGLAGNEQFF.